This entry features one T cell receptor (beta chain) sequence. The V gene lost 0 bases and the J gene lost 5 bases, with 9 bases spanning the gap. The CDR3 length is 15 residues. Germline V gene lookup returns CDR1 SGDLS and CDR2 YYNGEE. This sample is drawn from a study of tumour-infiltrating T cells in Burkitt lymphoma. About the study: Survival, overall and progression-free, tracked with productive clonality.

Using immunoSEQ multiplex PCR, the repertoire was profiled, and TCRdb retains in-frame clones only, with some absent. The top ten clones hold less than 2.5% of a sample with 4,000 to 5,500 clones, 11% of them seen once. The V call is TRBV9, the J call TRBJ1-6; D is unclear. Sequencing was carried out using tumor tissue. The TCR sequence derives from a human donor with diffuse large B-cell lymphoma. The CDR3 DNA is TGTGCCAGCAGCGTAGATGGCAGGAATAATTCACCCCTCCACTTT. Amino acids: CASSVDGRNNSPLHF.